The present T cell receptor beta chain was sequenced within a study of spatial heterogeneity in lung cancer. As for the study in general: About two years after resection was the median timing of the follow-up PBMC samples, which were sequenced when available. The mean occurrence of each unique TCR and UMI combination in raw reads exceeded 9.5.

The time point here: blood at routine non-recurrence follow-up after resection. Whole RNA came from tumor, nontumor lung or frozen PBMC and was sequenced without being sorted. Carried by each TCR cDNA molecule was a unique molecular identifier. MiXCR, applied by TCRdb to the 5' RACE reads, yields one record per CDR3 protein. Among 40,000 or so distinct CDR3 sequences listed, roughly a tenth were seen once. CDR3 length: 11 residues. The germline CDR1 and CDR2 sequences are DFQATT and SNEGSKA (reference sequence). The junction had 5 bases not matched to a gene; V was cut back by 3 bases and J by 13 bases.

The material sequenced was PBMCs, taken at follow-up. V and J are TRBV20-1 and TRBJ2-3; 9 bases are shared with TRBD2. The origin of this receptor is a female donor with early-stage non-small cell lung cancer. In nucleotides, the CDR3 is TGCAGTGCTAGTCCGGCGGGGGGGGAGTATTTT. This gives the protein CSASPAGGEYF.